These T cell receptor beta chains were read from a single sample in a study of blood T cell repertoires in COVID-19. TCRdb's copy holds only in-frame clones and misses some; the assay was immunoSEQ multiplex PCR. The sample has under 300,000 clones, 65% to 90% seen once; the top ten hold around 1.5%. The specimen sequenced was peripheral blood. The receptors here all came from a woman between 40 and 55 years old who had recovered from COVID-19. Each CDR3 is given with its conserved first and last residue. Fields, in order: clone size, CDR3 length, J gene, V gene, D gene, CDR3 DNA, CDR3 protein. D genes are given only for firm matches. Size is stated for part of the rows, as once, few or many counts, or as a class when the clone is expanded.

clone size: .; CDR3 length: 15; J gene: TRBJ1-6; V gene: TRBV13; D gene: .; CDR3 DNA: TGTGCCAGCAGCTTACGGCAAGGGGTAAATTCACCCCTCCACTTT; CDR3 protein: CASSLRQGVNSPLHF
clone size: .; CDR3 length: 15; J gene: TRBJ1-1; V gene: TRBV7-2; D gene: TRBD1; CDR3 DNA: TGTGCCAGCAGCAGAGAACAGGGGGCTCAAACCAAAGCTTTCTTT; CDR3 protein: CASSREQGAQTKAFF
clone size: few; CDR3 length: 14; J gene: TRBJ2-3; V gene: TRBV9; D gene: .; CDR3 DNA: TGTGCCAGCAGCTTGACTACGACCACAGATACGCAGTATTTT; CDR3 protein: CASSLTTTTDTQYF
clone size: .; CDR3 length: 16; J gene: TRBJ1-1; V gene: TRBV5-4; D gene: .; CDR3 DNA: TGTGCCAGCAGCCCCTCCGGGGGTGGGATGAACACTGAAGCTTTCTTT; CDR3 protein: CASSPSGGGMNTEAFF
clone size: .; CDR3 length: 13; J gene: TRBJ1-5; V gene: TRBV18; D gene: .; CDR3 DNA: TGTGCCAGCTCAACCGAAGGCGGTCAGCCCCAGCATTTT; CDR3 protein: CASSTEGGQPQHF
clone size: .; CDR3 length: 13; J gene: TRBJ1-3; V gene: TRBV30; D gene: .; CDR3 DNA: TGTGCCTGGAGTCCCTACTCTGGAAACACCATATATTTT; CDR3 protein: CAWSPYSGNTIYF
clone size: .; CDR3 length: 12; J gene: TRBJ2-7; V gene: TRBV19; D gene: .; CDR3 DNA: TGTGCCAGTAGTTACCAGGGAGGCGAGCAGTACTTC; CDR3 protein: CASSYQGGEQYF
clone size: .; CDR3 length: 15; J gene: TRBJ1-1; V gene: TRBV28; D gene: .; CDR3 DNA: TGTGCCAGCAGCCCCTTCCGGGGGGCGAACACTGAAGCTTTCTTT; CDR3 protein: CASSPFRGANTEAFF
clone size: .; CDR3 length: 15; J gene: TRBJ2-1; V gene: TRBV5-1; D gene: TRBD2; CDR3 DNA: TGCGCCAGCAGTAAAGCGGGGGTCTCGGTCGATGAGCAGTTCTTC; CDR3 protein: CASSKAGVSVDEQFF
clone size: once; CDR3 length: 14; J gene: TRBJ1-1; V gene: TRBV18; D gene: .; CDR3 DNA: TGTGCCAGCTCCCCGGGACAAGGGAACACTGAAGCTTTCTTT; CDR3 protein: CASSPGQGNTEAFF
clone size: .; CDR3 length: 16; J gene: TRBJ2-7; V gene: TRBV5-1; D gene: TRBD2; CDR3 DNA: TGCGCCAGCACCGCCAGACTAGCGGGGGGAGTGCAGGAGCAGTACTTC; CDR3 protein: CASTARLAGGVQEQYF
clone size: .; CDR3 length: 19; J gene: TRBJ1-2; V gene: TRBV13; D gene: TRBD1; CDR3 DNA: TGTGCCAGCAGCTCGACCGGATTGGGACAGGGGTATGTGGACTATGGCTACACCTTC; CDR3 protein: CASSSTGLGQGYVDYGYTF
clone size: .; CDR3 length: 17; J gene: TRBJ1-6; V gene: TRBV9; D gene: .; CDR3 DNA: TGTGCCAGCAGCTCATCGGACAGCAGCTCCTATAATTCACCCCTCCACTTT; CDR3 protein: CASSSSDSSSYNSPLHF
clone size: once; CDR3 length: 14; J gene: TRBJ2-1; V gene: TRBV4-3; D gene: .; CDR3 DNA: TGCGCCAGCAGCCCGAGGCCAGACGGCAATGAGCAGTTCTTC; CDR3 protein: CASSPRPDGNEQFF
clone size: .; CDR3 length: 14; J gene: TRBJ1-1; V gene: TRBV9; D gene: .; CDR3 DNA: TGTGCCAGCAGCGGATTTAGTGAGGGCACTGAAGCTTTCTTT; CDR3 protein: CASSGFSEGTEAFF
clone size: .; CDR3 length: 14; J gene: TRBJ1-1; V gene: TRBV27; D gene: TRBD1; CDR3 DNA: TGTGCCAGCAGAGGACAGGGTTCGAACACTGAAGCTTTCTTT; CDR3 protein: CASRGQGSNTEAFF
clone size: .; CDR3 length: 18; J gene: TRBJ1-3; V gene: TRBV11-2; D gene: TRBD1; CDR3 DNA: TGTGCCAGCAGCTCTACTTCAACAGGGGGTGTCTCTGGAAACACCATATATTTT; CDR3 protein: CASSSTSTGGVSGNTIYF
clone size: .; CDR3 length: 13; J gene: TRBJ2-3; V gene: TRBV29-1; D gene: .; CDR3 DNA: TGCAGCGTTGGGGCAGGCGAGACAGATACGCAGTATTTT; CDR3 protein: CSVGAGETDTQYF
clone size: once; CDR3 length: 15; J gene: TRBJ2-3; V gene: TRBV3-1/TRBV3-2; D gene: .; CDR3 DNA: TGTGCCAGCAGTCTGCCTAGCACTGGGTCAGATACGCAGTATTTT; CDR3 protein: CASSLPSTGSDTQYF
clone size: .; CDR3 length: 14; J gene: TRBJ2-1; V gene: TRBV5-1; D gene: .; CDR3 DNA: TGCGCCAGCAGCTTGGGTGCCGGTTACAATGAGCAGTTCTTC; CDR3 protein: CASSLGAGYNEQFF
clone size: .; CDR3 length: 13; J gene: TRBJ1-5; V gene: TRBV28; D gene: TRBD1; CDR3 DNA: TGTGCCACGAAACAGGGGATCAATCAGCCCCAGCATTTT; CDR3 protein: CATKQGINQPQHF
clone size: few; CDR3 length: 15; J gene: TRBJ1-4; V gene: TRBV6-5; D gene: TRBD1; CDR3 DNA: TGTGCCAGCCGCAGCCGACAGGGCCTTAATGAAAAACTGTTTTTT; CDR3 protein: CASRSRQGLNEKLFF
clone size: .; CDR3 length: 12; J gene: TRBJ2-7; V gene: TRBV5-4; D gene: TRBD2; CDR3 DNA: TGTGCCTCCGGACTAGGCCGGGAGGAGCAGTACTTC; CDR3 protein: CASGLGREEQYF
clone size: .; CDR3 length: 14; J gene: TRBJ1-2; V gene: TRBV6-6; D gene: TRBD1; CDR3 DNA: TGTGCCAGCAGTTACTCGGGACAGGGGGAATGGTACACCTTC; CDR3 protein: CASSYSGQGEWYTF
clone size: .; CDR3 length: 15; J gene: TRBJ2-3; V gene: TRBV7-3; D gene: .; CDR3 DNA: TGTGCCAGCAGCTCTAGCCCCCACTCCACAGATACGCAGTATTTT; CDR3 protein: CASSSSPHSTDTQYF
clone size: .; CDR3 length: 19; J gene: TRBJ2-5; V gene: TRBV4-3; D gene: .; CDR3 DNA: TGCGCCAGCAGCCAAGAGTTTGGGGTCGCCGGGACAACCGAAGAGACCCAGTACTTC; CDR3 protein: CASSQEFGVAGTTEETQYF
clone size: .; CDR3 length: 13; J gene: TRBJ1-2; V gene: TRBV28; D gene: TRBD1; CDR3 DNA: TGTGCCAGCAGGCAAGGGACAGGGGTTGGGGACACCTTC; CDR3 protein: CASRQGTGVGDTF
clone size: .; CDR3 length: 15; J gene: TRBJ1-4; V gene: TRBV19; D gene: .; CDR3 DNA: TGTGCCAGTAGTATTGGCAGGGGTGAAAATGAAAAACTGTTTTTT; CDR3 protein: CASSIGRGENEKLFF
clone size: .; CDR3 length: 16; J gene: TRBJ2-3; V gene: TRBV7-9; D gene: .; CDR3 DNA: TGTGCCAGCAGCTTAACGCGAGGTTATAGCACAGATACGCAGTATTTT; CDR3 protein: CASSLTRGYSTDTQYF
clone size: .; CDR3 length: 12; J gene: TRBJ1-4; V gene: TRBV25-1; D gene: .; CDR3 DNA: TGTGCCAGCAGAGATCCGGGGGAAAAACTGTTTTTT; CDR3 protein: CASRDPGEKLFF
clone size: .; CDR3 length: 13; J gene: TRBJ1-6; V gene: TRBV3-1/TRBV3-2; D gene: .; CDR3 DNA: TGTGCCAGTGGCGCAGGGAATAATTCACCCCTCCACTTT; CDR3 protein: CASGAGNNSPLHF
clone size: few; CDR3 length: 12; J gene: TRBJ1-1; V gene: TRBV19; D gene: .; CDR3 DNA: TGTGCCAGTAGTAATAGAGGGACTGAAGCTTTCTTT; CDR3 protein: CASSNRGTEAFF
clone size: .; CDR3 length: 16; J gene: TRBJ1-5; V gene: TRBV5-1; D gene: TRBD1; CDR3 DNA: TGCGCCACCAACCTTAAGGACAGGGAAGTGGATCAGCCCCAGCATTTT; CDR3 protein: CATNLKDREVDQPQHF
clone size: .; CDR3 length: 15; J gene: TRBJ2-3; V gene: TRBV19; D gene: TRBD1; CDR3 DNA: TGTGCCAGTAGTATAGGGGGGACAGTCGCGGATACGCAGTATTTT; CDR3 protein: CASSIGGTVADTQYF
clone size: .; CDR3 length: 13; J gene: TRBJ2-7; V gene: TRBV18; D gene: .; CDR3 DNA: TGTGCCAGCTCACGGGGGGGCAAGAACGAGCAGTACTTC; CDR3 protein: CASSRGGKNEQYF
clone size: .; CDR3 length: 13; J gene: TRBJ2-3; V gene: TRBV19; D gene: .; CDR3 DNA: TGTGCCAGTAGCAGGGGCGCGGCAGATACGCAGTATTTT; CDR3 protein: CASSRGAADTQYF
clone size: .; CDR3 length: 14; J gene: TRBJ1-3; V gene: TRBV2; D gene: .; CDR3 DNA: TGTGCCAGCAAAGCGGGTAGGGCTGGAAACACCATATATTTT; CDR3 protein: CASKAGRAGNTIYF
clone size: .; CDR3 length: 14; J gene: TRBJ1-1; V gene: TRBV5-1; D gene: .; CDR3 DNA: TGCGCCAGCAGCTTGGAGGGGATGAACACTGAAGCTTTCTTT; CDR3 protein: CASSLEGMNTEAFF
clone size: .; CDR3 length: 13; J gene: TRBJ1-1; V gene: TRBV12-3/TRBV12-4; D gene: TRBD1; CDR3 DNA: TGTGCCAGCAGTCCCAGGGACAGAGGAGAAGCTTTCTTT; CDR3 protein: CASSPRDRGEAFF
clone size: .; CDR3 length: 16; J gene: TRBJ1-6; V gene: TRBV19; D gene: TRBD1; CDR3 DNA: TGTGCCAGTAGTCTCGACAGGGGACCTACTCGATCACCCCTCCACTTT; CDR3 protein: CASSLDRGPTRSPLHF
clone size: .; CDR3 length: 16; J gene: TRBJ1-1; V gene: TRBV19; D gene: .; CDR3 DNA: TGTGCCAGTCAGCAGGGGACTAGAACCACGAACACTGAAGCTTTCTTT; CDR3 protein: CASQQGTRTTNTEAFF
clone size: .; CDR3 length: 14; J gene: TRBJ1-1; V gene: TRBV6-6; D gene: .; CDR3 DNA: TGTGCCAGCAGGTCGGCGGGGGCGAACACTGAAGCTTTCTTT; CDR3 protein: CASRSAGANTEAFF
clone size: .; CDR3 length: 15; J gene: TRBJ2-1; V gene: TRBV19; D gene: TRBD1; CDR3 DNA: TGTGCCAGTAGCAATGGGGACAGGTTCCACAATGAGCAGTTCTTC; CDR3 protein: CASSNGDRFHNEQFF
clone size: .; CDR3 length: 17; J gene: TRBJ1-3; V gene: TRBV10-3; D gene: TRBD1; CDR3 DNA: TGTGCCATCAGTGATGGACAGGGGGCAGTAGGAGGAAACACCATATATTTT; CDR3 protein: CAISDGQGAVGGNTIYF
clone size: .; CDR3 length: 15; J gene: TRBJ2-5; V gene: TRBV10-3; D gene: .; CDR3 DNA: TGTGCCATCAGTGAGTCAACTGCCGGGGGTGAGACCCAGTACTTC; CDR3 protein: CAISESTAGGETQYF
clone size: .; CDR3 length: 14; J gene: TRBJ2-2; V gene: TRBV7-7; D gene: .; CDR3 DNA: TGTGCTAGCTCCCAGGGAGGTAGAACCGGGGAGCTGTTTTTT; CDR3 protein: CASSQGGRTGELFF
clone size: .; CDR3 length: 14; J gene: TRBJ1-2; V gene: TRBV11-2; D gene: .; CDR3 DNA: TGTGCCAGCAGCCATGAGAGGGGAGGCTATGGCTACACCTTC; CDR3 protein: CASSHERGGYGYTF
clone size: .; CDR3 length: 15; J gene: TRBJ2-1; V gene: TRBV28; D gene: TRBD2; CDR3 DNA: TGTGCCAGCAGTGGGCGGGGGGGCCCCTACAATGAGCAGTTCTTC; CDR3 protein: CASSGRGGPYNEQFF
clone size: .; CDR3 length: 14; J gene: TRBJ2-3; V gene: TRBV5-1; D gene: TRBD1; CDR3 DNA: TGCGCCAGCAGAACAGGGGGGTTGACAGATACGCAGTATTTT; CDR3 protein: CASRTGGLTDTQYF
clone size: .; CDR3 length: 13; J gene: TRBJ2-2; V gene: TRBV2; D gene: .; CDR3 DNA: TGTGCCAGCAGTGCCTGGCGGACCGGGGAGCTGTTTTTT; CDR3 protein: CASSAWRTGELFF
clone size: .; CDR3 length: 13; J gene: TRBJ2-5; V gene: TRBV7-3; D gene: .; CDR3 DNA: TGTGCCAGCAGCCTAACCGCGGCAGAGACCCAGTACTTC; CDR3 protein: CASSLTAAETQYF
clone size: .; CDR3 length: 14; J gene: TRBJ2-1; V gene: TRBV19; D gene: .; CDR3 DNA: TGTGCCAGTCGCGCGGGGTTAGCCTACAATGAGCAGTTCTTC; CDR3 protein: CASRAGLAYNEQFF
clone size: .; CDR3 length: 15; J gene: TRBJ1-6; V gene: TRBV19; D gene: .; CDR3 DNA: TGTGCCAGTAGTATGAGAGGGGGGGATAATTCACCCCTCCACTTT; CDR3 protein: CASSMRGGDNSPLHF